Listed here is a single T cell receptor (beta chain). The data were produced by immunoSEQ multiplex PCR, yet TCRdb's version contains in-frame clones alone and is incomplete. Of approximately 150,000 clones in the sample, over 85% are singletons; the top ten hold approximately 7.5%. This entry is derived from a study of control samples from healthy donors and cancer patients. Germline values: CDR1 SGHRS, CDR2 YFSETQ. The CDR3 extends over 15 amino acids. Trimming cost V 3 bases and J 7 bases; bases outside gene matches: 9. Source material: PBMCs. The chain is built from TRBV5-1 and TRBJ1-2; 10 bases are shared with TRBD1. The TCR was taken from a man aged 50 or older with head and neck cancer. The chain's CDR3 is CASSWTTGQGFGYTF. DNA for the CDR3: TGCGCCAGCAGCTGGACTACGGGACAGGGGTTTGGCTACACCTTC.